This passage covers 6 T cell receptor beta chains from one sample sequenced in a study of T cell changes during pregnancy in multiple sclerosis. Using immunoSEQ multiplex PCR, the repertoire was profiled, and TCRdb retains in-frame clones only, with some absent. The sample holds some 71,000 clones, about nine tenths seen once. This specimen was peripheral blood, taken in the third trimester of pregnancy. The origin of the receptors is a female donor with multiple sclerosis, enrolled in a pregnancy study.

This CDR3 reads CASGLAGGGTDTQYF. The CDR3 DNA follows: TGTGCCAGCGGCCTAGCGGGGGGCGGCACAGATACGCAGTATTTT. The chain recombines TRBV2 with TRBJ2-3; 11 nucleotides align to TRBD2. Per the germline V gene, CDR1 is SNHLY and CDR2 is FYNNEI. CDR3 length: 15 amino acids. Losses at the gene ends were 8 bases for V and 1 base for J; bases not matched to a gene: 5. Based on the CDR3 plus reference TRBV2 and TRBJ2-3, the full variable domain is EPEVTQTPSHQVTQMGQEVILRCVPISNHLYFYWYRQILGQKVEFLVSFYNNEISEKSEIFDDQFSVERPDGSNFTLKIRSTKLEDSAMYFCASGLAGGGTDTQYFGPGTRLTVL.

This clone has only one observation. This chain joins TRBV5-5 and TRBJ1-2; D is perhaps TRBD1 (6 bases). This CDR3 is 17 amino acids long. The V and J ends lost 0 bases and 6 bases respectively, with 21 bases between them. Per the germline V gene, CDR1 is SGHKS and CDR2 is YYEKEE (reference sequence). In nucleotides, the CDR3 is TGTGCCAGCAGCTTGGGGGGGCCAGCGTCAGCCCGGGATGGCTACACCTTC. This translates into CASSLGGPASARDGYTF. Full variable domain (missing parts from reference TRBV5-5 and TRBJ1-2): DAGVTQSPTHLIKTRGQQVTLRCSPISGHKSVSWYQQVLGQGPQFIFQYYEKEERGRGNFPDRFSARQFPNYSSELNVNALLLGDSALYLCASSLGGPASARDGYTFGSGTRLTVV.

The rearrangement uses TRBV19 and TRBJ2-5; D may be TRBD1 (6 bases). V was shortened by 4 bases and J by 5 bases, with 11 bases between the two germline ends. This CDR3 is 13 amino acids long. From germline, CDR1 is LNHDA and CDR2 SQIVND (reference sequence). For the CDR3, the DNA is TGTGCCAGTAGTAAGGGGGAATGGGAGACCCAGTACTTC. Its translation: CASSKGEWETQYF. Filled out from reference TRBV19 and TRBJ2-5, the complete variable domain reads DGGITQSPKYLFRKEGQNVTLSCEQNLNHDAMYWYRQDPGQGLRLIYYSQIVNDFQKGDIAEGYSVSREKKESFPLTVTSAQKNPTAFYLCASSKGEWETQYFGPGTRLLVL.

The J gene is TRBJ1-1, the V gene TRBV28, with D perhaps matching TRBD1 (5 bases). This CDR3 has 15 residues. CDR1 and CDR2 from the germline V gene are MDHEN and SYDVKM. V dropped 3 bases and J dropped 0 bases, with 11 bases sitting between them. The CDR3 bases are TGTGCCAGCAGTTTGCAGACAGACTTGAACACTGAAGCTTTCTTT. This gives the protein CASSLQTDLNTEAFF.

The V and J genes are TRBV6-1 and TRBJ1-2, with D hard to call. V lost 6 bases to trimming and J lost 1 base, with 6 bases between them. This CDR3 contains 12 residues. In germline, CDR1 is MNHNS, CDR2 SASEGT. Here the CDR3 DNA reads TGTGCCAGCAGGACTGTTAACTATGGCTACACCTTC. Its translation: CASRTVNYGYTF.

In nucleotides, the CDR3 is TGTGCCAGCACCCCCCCAGGCGATGGGACTGAAGCTTTCTTT. This translates into CASTPPGDGTEAFF. The rearrangement uses TRBV6-5 and TRBJ1-1; D uncertain. Germline-derived CDR1 and CDR2 are MNHEY and SVGAGI. The CDR3 spans 14 residues. Trimming pared 7 bases from V and 5 bases from J, leaving 17 bases between.